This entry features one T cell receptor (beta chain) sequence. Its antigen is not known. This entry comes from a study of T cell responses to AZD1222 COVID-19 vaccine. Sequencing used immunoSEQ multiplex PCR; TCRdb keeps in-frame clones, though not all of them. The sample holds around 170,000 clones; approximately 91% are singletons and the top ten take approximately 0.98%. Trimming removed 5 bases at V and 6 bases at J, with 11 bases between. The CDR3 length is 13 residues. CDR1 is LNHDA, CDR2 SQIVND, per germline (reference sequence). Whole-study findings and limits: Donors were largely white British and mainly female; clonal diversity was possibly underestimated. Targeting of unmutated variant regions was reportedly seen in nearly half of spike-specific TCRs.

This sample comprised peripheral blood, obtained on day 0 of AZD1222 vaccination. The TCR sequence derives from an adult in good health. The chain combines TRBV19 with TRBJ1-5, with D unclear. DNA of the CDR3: TGTGCCAGTAGTTTCAGGCTCGGTCAGCCCCAGCATTTT. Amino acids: CASSFRLGQPQHF.